These 3 T cell receptor beta chains share one sample of origin, sequenced in a study of CD8 T cells in Susac syndrome. Reverse transcription of 0.5 to 1 ug RNA was performed with random hexamers. TCRdb called the immunoSEQ multiplex PCR reads again in MiXCR, with one record for every CDR3 protein. The data contain 180,000 or so distinct CDR3 sequences, about 94% of them singletons. Sequenced sample: CD4+ T cells from PBMCs. The receptor source for this set is a human donor in good health.

This clonotype came up once. This chain joins TRBV24-1 and TRBJ2-2, with D uncertain. The CDR3 length is 12 residues. Trimming took 7 bases from V and 4 from J, leaving 6 bases between them. Germline values: CDR1 KGHDR, CDR2 SFDVKD. CDR3 sequence: CATSTSTGELFF. The DNA of the CDR3 is TGTGCCACCAGCACCTCCACCGGGGAGCTGTTTTTT.

The genes are TRBV5-1 and TRBJ2-2, with D perhaps matching TRBD2 (7 bases). Trimming cost V 5 bases and J 3 bases, with 11 bases left between them. Looked up from germline, CDR1 is SGHRS and CDR2 is YFSETQ. The CDR3 consists of 14 residues. The CDR3 sequence: CASRAGHDTGELFF. The DNA of the CDR3 is TGCGCCAGCAGAGCGGGACACGACACCGGGGAGCTGTTTTTT.

CDR3 sequence (DNA): TGCAGTGCTAGTCCCCCTAGCGGGGGGCACCGTGGGCAGTTCTTC. Residues: CSASPPSGGHRGQFF. The V gene is TRBV20-1, the J gene TRBJ2-1; 11 nucleotides align to TRBD2. The CDR3 consists of 15 residues. Germline CDR1 DFQATT, CDR2 SNEGSKA (reference sequence). V shed 3 bases, J shed 12 bases, and the junction held 13 bases outside the gene matches.